This T cell receptor (beta chain) comes out of a study of blood T cell repertoires in COVID-19. At the level of the study: The cDNA or gDNA used as material had been derived from T cells, B-cell-depleted T cells, or PBMCs.

Germline V gene lookup returns CDR1 MDHEN and CDR2 SYDVKM. V gave up 2 bases and J gave up 3 bases, with 4 bases separating them. This CDR3 is 12 amino acids long. Ages ranged from about 18 to 89 years, with residence in approximately 25 US areas. Participant-reported clinical history was the basis for cohort assignment. On this clone itself: Other DNA sequences in this sample translate to the same CDR3.

In the authors' methods: Reference gene primer amplification gave nucleated cell count estimates. Using immunoSEQ multiplex PCR, the repertoire was profiled, and TCRdb retains in-frame clones only, with some absent. That table gives V, J and clone size, and the DNA gave D and trimming. The sample contains around 200,000 clones, approximately 86% of which appear only once. Material: PBMCs or T cells enriched from blood (not recorded which). The receptor comes from a man younger than 35 with acute COVID-19. This rearrangement joins TRBV28 to TRBJ1-2; no clear D gene. CDR3 sequence: CASSLQDYGYTF. CDR3 nucleotides: TGTGCCAGCAGTTTACAGGACTATGGCTACACCTTC.